A selection of T cell receptor beta chains follows, all from one sample in a study of blood T cell repertoires in COVID-19. Here immunoSEQ multiplex PCR was the method, and the copy in TCRdb shows in-frame clones only, minus some. Of roughly 43,000 clones listed, more than 70% are singletons. The sample comprised peripheral blood. All receptors come from a human donor in a cohort sampled during active COVID-19. Each CDR3 is given with its conserved first and last residue. A D gene is named only where the DNA matches it firmly. Clone size, where shown, is once, few, many, or a class for clones that have expanded.

d_gene	j_gene	abundance	v_gene	CDR3aa	CDR3nt
NA	TRBJ1-1	NA	TRBV28	CASSFQGLLRGTEAFF	TGTGCCAGCAGTTTCCAGGGTCTCCTGCGGGGCACTGAAGCTTTCTTT
NA	TRBJ2-1	NA	TRBV9	CASSDSGDLNEQFF	TGTGCCAGCAGCGATTCTGGAGATTTAAATGAGCAGTTCTTC
NA	TRBJ1-2	NA	TRBV7-2	CASSLTPPSANYGYTF	TGTGCCAGCAGCTTAACCCCTCCATCGGCTAACTATGGCTACACCTTC
NA	TRBJ1-5	NA	TRBV19	CASSMVAGVVGNQPQHF	TGTGCCAGTAGTATGGTAGCAGGGGTGGTTGGCAATCAGCCCCAGCATTTT
TRBD1	TRBJ2-5	NA	TRBV5-1	CASSMTGTGEETQYF	TGCGCCAGCAGCATGACCGGGACAGGAGAAGAGACCCAGTACTTC
NA	TRBJ1-1	few	TRBV15	CATSRPQTGRAEAFF	TGTGCCACCAGCAGACCTCAGACCGGCCGGGCTGAAGCTTTCTTT
NA	TRBJ1-1	NA	TRBV27	CASSLADLNTEAFF	TGTGCCAGCAGTTTGGCAGACTTGAACACTGAAGCTTTCTTT
NA	TRBJ1-3	NA	TRBV25-1	CASSEFQQPGNTIYF	TGTGCCAGCAGTGAGTTTCAACAGCCTGGAAACACCATATATTTT
TRBD1	TRBJ1-6	NA	TRBV9	CASSVRDRESSPLHF	TGTGCCAGCAGCGTCCGGGACAGGGAATCTTCACCCCTCCACTTT
NA	TRBJ1-3	NA	TRBV18	CASSPGVTGPSGNTIYF	TGTGCCAGCTCACCGGGGGTTACAGGGCCCTCTGGAAACACCATATATTTT
TRBD1	TRBJ2-1	NA	TRBV15	CATSETGQVDNEQFF	TGTGCCACCAGTGAAACGGGACAGGTGGACAATGAGCAGTTCTTC
TRBD2	TRBJ2-2	NA	TRBV6-6	CASSPSIAGGRTGELFF	TGTGCCAGCAGTCCAAGTATAGCGGGAGGACGCACCGGGGAGCTGTTTTTT
NA	TRBJ1-6	medium-sized	TRBV7-9	CASSFRLGGNSPLHF	TGTGCCAGCAGCTTCCGCCTTGGTGGCAATTCACCCCTCCACTTT
NA	TRBJ1-5	NA	TRBV5-8	CASSLLGRAYQPQHF	TGTGCCAGCAGCTTGCTGGGCAGGGCCTATCAGCCCCAGCATTTT
TRBD2	TRBJ2-3	NA	TRBV10-3	CAIHSRAGASTDTQYF	TGTGCCATCCACTCTCGGGCGGGAGCCAGCACAGATACGCAGTATTTT
TRBD1	TRBJ1-5	few	TRBV30	CAWGLGQGDQPQHF	TGTGCCTGGGGACTAGGACAGGGTGATCAGCCCCAGCATTTT
TRBD1	TRBJ1-2	NA	TRBV7-9	CASSDRDGQGAWGYTF	TGTGCCAGCAGCGACAGGGATGGACAGGGAGCCTGGGGCTACACCTTC
TRBD1	TRBJ1-5	NA	TRBV27	CASSLSTGWPQHF	TGTGCCAGCAGTTTATCGACAGGGTGGCCCCAGCATTTT
NA	TRBJ1-5	NA	TRBV28	CASSAGQTYSNQPQHF	TGTGCCAGCAGTGCTGGACAGACCTATAGCAATCAGCCCCAGCATTTT
NA	TRBJ2-1	NA	TRBV6-5	CASSYGDAYNEQFF	TGTGCCAGCAGTTACGGAGATGCCTACAATGAGCAGTTCTTC
TRBD2	TRBJ2-7	NA	TRBV30	CAWSLAGGYEQYF	TGTGCCTGGTCACTAGCGGGAGGCTACGAGCAGTACTTC
TRBD1	TRBJ1-1	NA	TRBV5-4	CASKGQDAENTEAFF	TGTGCCAGCAAAGGACAGGACGCCGAAAACACTGAAGCTTTCTTT
NA	TRBJ2-7	NA	TRBV19	CASSIGFDFSYEQYF	TGTGCCAGTAGTATTGGGTTCGACTTCTCCTACGAGCAGTACTTC
TRBD1	TRBJ1-6	NA	TRBV6-5	CASSALGTDSPLHF	TGTGCCAGCAGCGCTCTCGGGACAGATTCACCCCTCCACTTT
NA	TRBJ2-7	once	TRBV4-2	CASSPLTTLTTRAGALRPYEQYF	TGTGCCAGCAGCCCACTCACCACCCTAACAACTAGGGCAGGGGCTCTACGACCCTACGAGCAGTACTTC
NA	TRBJ1-2	NA	TRBV19	CASSFGRSLGGYTF	TGTGCCAGTAGTTTTGGCAGGTCTCTTGGCGGCTACACCTTC
TRBD1	TRBJ2-6	few	TRBV15	CATSAPGQVYSGANVLTF	TGTGCCACCAGCGCTCCGGGACAGGTGTACTCTGGGGCCAACGTCCTGACTTTC
TRBD2	TRBJ2-7	NA	TRBV19	CASSIATSGSYEQYF	TGTGCCAGTAGTATTGCGACTAGCGGGAGCTACGAGCAGTACTTC
NA	TRBJ2-7	once	TRBV9	CASSVGRIGEQYF	TGTGCCAGCAGCGTAGGTCGAATCGGCGAGCAGTACTTC
TRBD1	TRBJ2-2	NA	TRBV28	CASTKDRGRGTGELFF	TGTGCCAGCACTAAGGACAGGGGGCGTGGGACCGGGGAGCTGTTTTTT
TRBD1	TRBJ1-2	NA	TRBV2	CASSESYRQGANYGYTF	TGTGCCAGCAGTGAAAGTTATCGACAGGGGGCTAACTATGGCTACACCTTC
TRBD2	TRBJ2-7	NA	TRBV9	CASSPELGTSASYEQYF	TGTGCCAGCAGCCCAGAACTAGGGACTAGCGCCAGTTACGAGCAGTACTTC
NA	TRBJ2-5	NA	TRBV7-6	CASSSTGETQYF	TGTGCCAGCAGCAGTACAGGGGAGACCCAGTACTTC
TRBD1	TRBJ2-7	NA	TRBV20-1	CSAITGGWQYF	TGCAGTGCTATCACAGGGGGTTGGCAGTACTTC
NA	TRBJ2-3	NA	TRBV6-4	CASRPPGTDTQYF	TGTGCCAGCAGACCCCCGGGCACAGATACGCAGTATTTT
NA	TRBJ2-3	NA	TRBV7-9	CASSFLTDTQYF	TGTGCCAGCAGCTTCCTCACAGATACGCAGTATTTT
NA	TRBJ1-5	once	TRBV7-8	CASSLDSDMHQPQHF	TGTGCCAGCAGCCTCGATTCAGACATGCATCAGCCCCAGCATTTT
TRBD2	TRBJ2-1	few	TRBV30	CAWRLAGVSGNEQFF	TGTGCCTGGAGACTAGCGGGAGTCTCAGGGAATGAGCAGTTCTTC
NA	TRBJ1-2	NA	TRBV29-1	CSVLLPNYGYTF	TGCAGCGTTCTGCTACCGAACTATGGCTACACCTTC
NA	TRBJ1-5	NA	TRBV4-1	CASSQVLRQHQPQHF	TGCGCCAGCAGCCAAGTTCTAAGACAGCATCAGCCCCAGCATTTT
NA	TRBJ2-1	NA	TRBV9	CASSVGTVSYNEQFF	TGTGCCAGCAGCGTAGGGACTGTCTCCTACAATGAGCAGTTCTTC
TRBD1	TRBJ1-2	NA	TRBV24-1	CATSEGDRVRDGYTF	TGTGCCACCAGTGAAGGAGACAGGGTACGAGATGGCTACACCTTC
NA	TRBJ1-1	NA	TRBV27	CASSLFGALNTEAFF	TGTGCCAGCAGTTTATTTGGGGCCCTGAACACTGAAGCTTTCTTT
NA	TRBJ2-7	NA	TRBV6-1	CASSEEPGVGEQYF	TGTGCCAGCAGTGAAGAACCGGGGGTCGGCGAGCAGTACTTC
TRBD1	TRBJ2-2	NA	TRBV9	CASSVRQGDTGELFF	TGTGCCAGCAGCGTACGGCAGGGGGACACCGGGGAGCTGTTTTTT
NA	TRBJ2-1	NA	TRBV11-3	CASSTDREQFF	TGTGCCAGCAGCACCGACAGGGAGCAGTTCTTC
NA	TRBJ2-7	NA	TRBV5-4	CASSLRSETYEQYF	TGTGCCAGCAGCTTACGGAGCGAGACCTACGAGCAGTACTTC
TRBD1	TRBJ1-3	NA	TRBV4-1	CASSQGQGSSGNTIYF	TGCGCCAGCAGCCAAGGACAGGGGAGCTCTGGAAACACCATATATTTT
TRBD1	TRBJ1-1	NA	TRBV7-9	CASSLWLTGRNTEAFF	TGTGCCAGCAGTCTATGGCTGACAGGGAGGAACACTGAAGCTTTCTTT
TRBD1	TRBJ2-1	NA	TRBV28	CASSRIRTGGFNEQFF	TGTGCCAGCAGCCGAATCAGGACAGGGGGCTTCAATGAGCAGTTCTTC
TRBD1	TRBJ1-2	NA	TRBV7-9	CASSSAEQGDGYGYTF	TGTGCCAGCAGCTCCGCCGAACAGGGGGATGGCTATGGCTACACCTTC
TRBD2	TRBJ2-1	NA	TRBV20-1	CSASPSGSRHEQFF	TGCAGTGCTAGTCCTAGCGGGAGTCGGCATGAGCAGTTCTTC
TRBD1	TRBJ2-5	NA	TRBV9	CASSADLQGARETQYF	TGTGCCAGCAGCGCTGACCTACAGGGGGCGCGAGAGACCCAGTACTTC
NA	TRBJ1-5	NA	TRBV4-2	CASSQESGTELGNQPQHF	TGTGCCAGCAGCCAAGAAAGCGGGACGGAGTTGGGCAATCAGCCCCAGCATTTT
TRBD1	TRBJ2-1	NA	TRBV24-1	CATSETGTGGYEQFF	TGTGCCACCAGTGAAACCGGGACAGGGGGTTACGAGCAGTTCTTC